This TCR beta chain was retrieved from a study of CD4 T cells in relation to SARS-CoV-2 and coronaviruses. Clones were sequenced by immunoSEQ multiplex PCR, and TCRdb holds only the in-frame ones, with some missing. This sample yields under 25,000 clones, of which 70% to 80% are seen a single time; around a fifth belongs to the top ten. Study-level points and caveats: In 55% to 75% of donors, memory CD4+ clonotypes crossrecognized SARS-CoV-2 and at least one common cold coronavirus spike.

Notes on this clone: Its antigen is not identified.

CDR1 and CDR2 from the germline V gene are SQVTM and ANQGSEA. The V gene lost 5 bases and the J gene lost 1 base, with 5 bases spanning the gap. This CDR3 has 11 residues. Unexposed donor CD4+ T cells date from about 2011-2018, before the COVID-19 pandemic. After nine to ten days of culture, CD4+ T cells were isolated. Testing used SARS-CoV-2 S/N and four cold-coronavirus spikes on unexposed-donor CD4+ T cells, cells permitting. V gene TRBV29-1 combines with J gene TRBJ2-5; D not certain. Material: CD4+ T cells from PBMCs, cultured in vitro. The clonotype was recovered from a human donor in good health. The CDR3: CSVRVQETQYF. The CDR3 DNA is TGCAGCGTTCGGGTCCAAGAGACCCAGTACTTC.